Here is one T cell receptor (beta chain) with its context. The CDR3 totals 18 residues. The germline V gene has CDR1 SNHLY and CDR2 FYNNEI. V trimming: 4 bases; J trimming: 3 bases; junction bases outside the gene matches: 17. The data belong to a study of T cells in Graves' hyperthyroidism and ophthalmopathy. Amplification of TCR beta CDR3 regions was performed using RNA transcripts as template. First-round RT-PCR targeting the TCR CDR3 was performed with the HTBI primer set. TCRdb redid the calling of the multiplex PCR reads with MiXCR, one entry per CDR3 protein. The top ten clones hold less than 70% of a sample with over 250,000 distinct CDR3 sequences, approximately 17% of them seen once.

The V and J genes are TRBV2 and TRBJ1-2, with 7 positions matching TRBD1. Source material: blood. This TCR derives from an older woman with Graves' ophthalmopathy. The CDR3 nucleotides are TGTGCCAGCAGTGCCCAACTCCCTCGAGGGGGCGCTCACTATGGCTACACCTTC. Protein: CASSAQLPRGGAHYGYTF.